This T cell receptor beta chain was found in a study of breast tumors, draining lymph nodes, adjacent tissues. TCRdb reprocessed the multiplex PCR reads with MiXCR, giving one entry per CDR3 protein. The table includes some 120,000 distinct CDR3 sequences, nearly 20% detected once. The study's findings and limits: Luminal-like breast cancer showed significantly greater tumor-nontumor repertoire similarity than basal-like breast cancer did. Data only fit, rather than demonstrated, lymph node origin of most tumor T cells. Tumor TCR diversity was below lymph nodes but above nontumor tissue. Data fit most tumor T cells coming from lymph node, expanding in tumor.

Breast cancer patients provided tissue from their axillary draining lymph nodes. A word on this clonotype: Its antigen is unknown. A much larger clone sits a single nucleotide away, making a read error possible.

The CDR3 contains 18 residues. The germline gives CDR1 SGHRS, CDR2 YFSETQ. Sample: axillary lymph node tissue. V is TRBV5-1 and J is TRBJ2-1; a weak D match, TRBD2 (6 bases). This sequence was found in a female donor with breast cancer. Some clones in this sample may be carry-over from other donors' samples. The CDR3 bases are TGCGCCAGCAGCACCACGCCTAGCGCGGCCCTCGAAGGTAATGGGCAGTTCTTC. It codes for CASSTTPSAALEGNGQFF.